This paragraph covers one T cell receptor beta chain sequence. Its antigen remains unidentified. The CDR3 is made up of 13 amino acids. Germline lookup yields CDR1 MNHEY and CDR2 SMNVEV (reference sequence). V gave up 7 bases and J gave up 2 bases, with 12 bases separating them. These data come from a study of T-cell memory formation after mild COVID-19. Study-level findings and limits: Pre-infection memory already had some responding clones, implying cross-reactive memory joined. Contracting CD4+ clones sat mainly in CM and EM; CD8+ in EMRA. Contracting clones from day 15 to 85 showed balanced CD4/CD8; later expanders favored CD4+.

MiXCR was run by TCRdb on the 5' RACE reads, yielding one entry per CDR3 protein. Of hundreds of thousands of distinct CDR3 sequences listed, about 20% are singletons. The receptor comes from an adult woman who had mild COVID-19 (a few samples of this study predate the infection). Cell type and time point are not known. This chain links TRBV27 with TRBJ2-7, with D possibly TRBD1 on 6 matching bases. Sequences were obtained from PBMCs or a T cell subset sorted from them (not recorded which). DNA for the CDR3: TGTGCCAGCAAGGGGGTGGTAGCCTACGAGCAGTACTTC. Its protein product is CASKGVVAYEQYF.